Each of the 24 T cell receptor beta chains below was sequenced from the same sample in a study of tumor-infiltrating lymphocytes in localized non-small cell lung cancer. The repertoire was sequenced with immunoSEQ multiplex PCR; TCRdb's copy has only in-frame clones and lacks some. The sample gives 7,000 or so clones, about three quarters of which show up once; around 12% is in the top ten. Sequencing was performed on lung tumor tissue. Receptor source: a human donor with non-small cell lung cancer.

The chain has TRBV7-9 and TRBJ1-5; 8 bases map to TRBD1. Germline V gene sequence: CDR1 SEHNR, CDR2 FQNEAQ (reference sequence). The V and J ends lost 2 bases and 2 bases, in that order; junction bases with no gene match: 2. There are 15 residues in the CDR3. CDR3 residues: CASSLTGQGNQPQHF. CDR3 coding DNA: TGTGCCAGCAGCTTAACGGGACAGGGCAATCAGCCCCAGCATTTT.

This rearrangement joins TRBV7-9 to TRBJ2-3; TRBD2 matches 11 bases. The V gene end was trimmed by 3 bases and the J gene end by 4 bases; junction bases not matched to a gene: 0. The CDR3 consists of 14 residues. Germline CDR1 is SEHNR and CDR2 is FQNEAQ (reference sequence). This CDR3 reads CASSFSGGADTQYF. CDR3 DNA sequence: TGTGCCAGCAGCTTTAGCGGGGGGGCAGATACGCAGTATTTT.

The chain recombines TRBV6-5 with TRBJ2-3; a possible D gene is TRBD2 (5 bases). This CDR3 is 14 amino acids long. Trimming removed 4 bases at V and 5 bases at J, with 13 bases between. Germline CDR1 is MNHEY and CDR2 is SVGAGI. CDR3 residues: CASSFREPEDTQYF. DNA for the CDR3: TGTGCCAGCAGTTTTAGGGAGCCAGAAGATACGCAGTATTTT.

This clone was recorded a few times. The chain has TRBV6-1 and TRBJ1-1; D is possibly TRBD1 (6 bases). This CDR3 spans 14 amino acids. Trimming removed 2 bases from V and 2 bases from J, with 9 bases in between. The germline V gene encodes CDR1 MNHNS and CDR2 SASEGT. This chain's CDR3 is CASSERGANTEAFF. The CDR3 DNA reads TGTGCCAGCAGTGAACGGGGGGCCAACACTGAAGCTTTCTTT.

The chain couples TRBV5-1 to TRBJ1-2; the D is unclear. The germline gives CDR1 SGHRS, CDR2 YFSETQ. Trimming took 1 base from V and 2 from J, leaving 18 bases between them. The CDR3 contains 17 residues. CDR3 residues: CASSLRGDGSVNYGYTF. The CDR3 bases are TGCGCCAGCAGCTTGCGGGGTGACGGCAGTGTGAACTATGGCTACACCTTC. Full variable domain (rest looked up from reference TRBV5-1 and TRBJ1-2): KAGVTQTPRYLIKTRGQQVTLSCSPISGHRSVSWYQQTPGQGLQFLFEYFSETQRNKGNFPGRFSGRQFSNSRSEMNVSTLELGDSALYLCASSLRGDGSVNYGYTFGSGTRLTVV.

J is TRBJ2-2 and V is TRBV10-2, with 10 bases that match TRBD2. Trimming at V came to 4 bases and at J to 8 bases, leaving 1 base not matched to a gene. The CDR3 consists of 13 residues. Germline CDR1 and CDR2: WSHSY and SAAADI. The DNA of the CDR3 is TGCGCCAGCAGTGCGACTAGCGGGGGGGAGCTGTTTTTT. Protein: CASSATSGGELFF.

For the CDR3, the DNA is TGTGCCGGGGGATGGGTTAGGGGGTCCTACAATGAGCAGTTCTTC. It encodes CAGGWVRGSYNEQFF. The chain joins TRBV30 to TRBJ2-1; TRBD1 might be the D (6 bases). CDR3 length: 15 amino acids. V was trimmed by 8 bases and J by 1 base, leaving 18 bases between them. Germline V gives CDR1 GTSNPN, CDR2 SVGIG (reference sequence).

The CDR3 region is CASSEAGGVPYEQYF. CDR3 DNA: TGTGCCAGCAGTGAAGCGGGAGGCGTCCCCTACGAGCAGTACTTC. The V and J genes are TRBV6-1 and TRBJ2-7, with TRBD2 as a possible D gene (6 bases). Germline CDR1 MNHNS, CDR2 SASEGT. The CDR3 is 15 amino acids. V lost 0 bases, J lost 2 bases, and 11 bases lay in between.

V is TRBV6-4 and J is TRBJ2-2; TRBD1 agrees at 7 bases. The J segment lost 4 bases and the V segment lost 6 bases, leaving 2 bases of the junction unmatched. This CDR3 contains 13 residues. The germline V gene has CDR1 MRHNA and CDR2 SNTAGT. CDR3 nucleotide sequence: TGTGCCAGCAGACAGGGGACCACCGGGGAGCTGTTTTTT. Translating gives CASRQGTTGELFF.

The genes are TRBV29-1 and TRBJ2-5; 7 bases align to TRBD1. CDR3 length equals 13 residues. Losses at the gene ends were 6 bases for V and 8 bases for J; bases not matched to a gene: 12. Germline values: CDR1 SQVTM, CDR2 ANQGSEA. The CDR3 nucleotides read TGCAGCGTCCTACGGACAGGCCCAAATACCCAGTACTTC. Its protein is CSVLRTGPNTQYF.

In the case of this clone: Sequence at one end of the junction differs from germline and may be a read error. J is TRBJ1-4 and V is TRBV4-1; possible D gene TRBD1, 5 bases. Looked up from germline, CDR1 is MGHRA and CDR2 is YSYEKL. The CDR3 length is 15 residues. The CDR3 DNA follows: TGCGCCAGCAGCCAGTATAACGCTTCCCCGGGACGGGCTGATTTT. This codes for CASSQYNASPGRADF.

This clone occurred a few times. This chain connects TRBV4-1 to TRBJ2-5; no clear D gene. CDR1 is MGHRA and CDR2 is YSYEKL in the germline V gene. V dropped 0 bases and J dropped 3 bases, with 17 bases sitting between them. The CDR3 is made up of 17 amino acids. The CDR3 loop reads CASSQDSLETFKETQYF. The CDR3 DNA is TGCGCCAGCAGCCAAGATAGTTTAGAGACATTCAAAGAGACCCAGTACTTC.

The chain employs TRBV9 and TRBJ1-6; 9 positions match TRBD1. Germline V gene data show CDR1 as SGDLS and CDR2 as YYNGEE. The J segment lost 0 bases and the V segment lost 4 bases, leaving 8 bases of the junction unmatched. This CDR3 is 18 amino acids long. The CDR3 sequence: CASSKGQGESSYNSPLHF. The CDR3 bases are TGTGCCAGCAGCAAGGGACAGGGCGAAAGCTCCTATAATTCACCCCTCCACTTT.

The chain couples TRBV10-3 to TRBJ2-7; 8 bases line up with TRBD2. Germline trimming cut 6 bases from V and 6 bases from J; bases unmatched to any gene: 4. Germline values: CDR1 ENHRY, CDR2 SYGVKD. The CDR3 extends over 12 amino acids. CDR3 residues: CAISGGEVEQYF. The CDR3 DNA reads TGTGCCATCAGCGGGGGGGAGGTCGAGCAGTACTTC.

This clone was seen only once. The genes are TRBV9 and TRBJ2-2, with TRBD2 identical over 11 bases. Germline lookup yields CDR1 SGDLS and CDR2 YYNGEE. The CDR3 is made up of 16 amino acids. The junction had 6 bases not matched to a gene; V was cut back by 5 bases and J by 3 bases. CDR3 sequence reads: CASRPSGGRDTGELFF. CDR3 bases: TGTGCCAGCAGACCTAGCGGGGGGAGGGACACCGGGGAGCTGTTTTTT.

The genes are TRBV25-1 and TRBJ2-7; D not resolved. The CDR3 sequence is 10 residues long. V gave up 5 bases and J gave up 9 bases, with 8 bases separating them. Germline CDR1 and CDR2: MGHDK and SYGVNS. The CDR3 sequence is CASSWGGQYF. CDR3 coding DNA: TGTGCCAGCAGTTGGGGTGGGCAGTACTTC.

The rearrangement links TRBV6-1 to TRBJ2-7; no clear D gene. This CDR3 is built from 12 residues. The germline V and J ends were trimmed by 7 bases and 0 bases, with 7 bases remaining between them. In germline, CDR1 is MNHNS, CDR2 SASEGT. Here the CDR3 DNA reads TGTGCCAGCAAGTTTCTCTCCTACGAGCAGTACTTC. It is translated as CASKFLSYEQYF.

V usage is TRBV29-1 and J usage is TRBJ2-5; D may be TRBD1 or TRBD2 (7 bases each). Trimming stripped 6 bases from V and 4 bases from J, with 15 bases between. CDR1 and CDR2 (germline): SQVTM, ANQGSEA. This CDR3 is 13 amino acids long. In nucleotides, the CDR3 is TGCAGCGTGGGGGAGGGACAGTCAGAGACCCAGTACTTC. This codes for CSVGEGQSETQYF.

V and J are TRBV7-9 and TRBJ1-6; D is unclear. Trimming took 10 bases from V and 5 from J, leaving 6 bases between them. Germline V lookup: CDR1 SEHNR, CDR2 FQNEAQ (reference sequence). The CDR3 contains 11 residues. CDR3 sequence reads: CATTDNSPLHF. The CDR3 DNA reads TGTGCCACGACCGATAATTCACCCCTCCACTTT.

The genes are TRBV19 and TRBJ1-5, with D possibly TRBD1 on 5 matching bases. V lost 3 bases, J lost 2 bases, and 11 bases lay in between. Germline V gives CDR1 LNHDA, CDR2 SQIVND (reference sequence). CDR3 length: 15 amino acids. The CDR3, as DNA: TGTGCCAGTAGTATTCCAGGGCTCGGCAATCAGCCCCAGCATTTT. It encodes CASSIPGLGNQPQHF.

The gene calls are TRBV18 and TRBJ1-4, with TRBD1 as a possible D gene (6 bases). Trimming pared 8 bases from V and 7 bases from J, leaving 29 bases between. Germline-derived CDR1 and CDR2 are KGHSH and LQKENI. The CDR3 has 18 amino acids. The CDR3 loop reads CASPRCTGTSKLREKLFF. CDR3 nucleotide sequence: TGTGCCAGCCCTCGATGCACAGGGACTTCGAAGCTTCGTGAAAAACTGTTTTTT.

The rearrangement links TRBV7-2 to TRBJ2-6, with 9 bases aligning to TRBD2. With V trimmed by 3 bases and J by 1 base, 4 bases remained unmatched. Germline lookup yields CDR1 SGHTA and CDR2 FQGNSA. The length of the CDR3 is 17 residues. CDR3 region: CASSFAGGFSGANVLTF. CDR3 in DNA: TGTGCCAGCAGCTTTGCGGGGGGGTTTTCTGGGGCCAACGTCCTGACTTTC.

J is TRBJ2-3 and V is TRBV5-1; 9 positions agree with TRBD1. Unmatched junction bases numbered 6, after V lost 4 bases and J lost 0 bases. The germline V gene encodes CDR1 SGHRS and CDR2 YFSETQ. This CDR3 has 16 amino acids. CDR3 residues: CASSLGQGGSTDTQYF. CDR3 nucleotides: TGCGCCAGCAGCCTGGGACAGGGTGGGAGCACAGATACGCAGTATTTT.

This chain joins TRBV11-2 and TRBJ2-7, with D perhaps being TRBD1 or TRBD2 (5 bases each). The CDR3 contains 14 residues. Trimming cost V 4 bases and J 6 bases, with 16 bases left between them. Germline V gene sequence: CDR1 SGHAT, CDR2 FQNNGV. CDR3 region: CASSSSGTTAEQYF. The CDR3 coding sequence is TGTGCCAGCAGCTCGTCCGGGACCACAGCCGAGCAGTACTTC.